This T cell receptor beta chain emerged from a study of cytomegalovirus exposure and HLA in healthy donors. Sequenced by immunoSEQ multiplex PCR; TCRdb stores in-frame clones only, minus some. The table lists 190,000 or so clones, more than 65% of them singletons. The CDR3 length is 15 residues. CDR1 and CDR2 from the germline V gene are MNHEY and SMNVEV (reference sequence). The J segment lost 10 bases and the V segment lost 6 bases, leaving 7 bases of the junction unmatched. Sequenced material: PBMCs. The sequence derives from a woman in her 30s in good health and CMV-seropositive. The chain is built from TRBV27 and TRBJ2-1; 15 nucleotides align to TRBD2. CDR3 loop: CASSRTSGRAGEQFF. CDR3 in DNA: TGTGCCAGCAGCCGGACTAGCGGGAGGGCCGGGGAGCAGTTCTTC.